Each of the 3 T cell receptor beta chains below was sequenced from the same sample in a study of CD8+CD57+ T cells in acquired aplastic anemia. Genomic DNA provided the template from which TCR beta VDJ and CDR3 profiles were obtained. One entry per CDR3 protein results from TCRdb running MiXCR on the reads. Of under 200,000 distinct CDR3 sequences in the sample, around 40% were seen once. Material for sequencing was sorted CD4+, CD8+, or CD8+CD57+ T cells (not recorded which) from PBMCs. These TCRs come from a human donor in good health.

This clonotype was observed a handful of times. V and J are TRBV6-1 and TRBJ1-1; no clear D gene. V was clipped by 8 bases and J by 5 bases, with 15 bases between them. CDR1 is MNHNS and CDR2 is SASEGT in the germline V gene. This CDR3 comprises 13 residues. The CDR3 loop is CASLLTPGTEAFF. For the CDR3, the DNA is TGTGCCAGCTTATTAACCCCGGGGACTGAAGCTTTCTTT.

This clonotype showed up just a few times. The chain employs TRBV29-1 and TRBJ2-1, with 7 nucleotides matching TRBD2. With 7 bases clipped from V and 5 bases from J, the junction kept 5 bases outside the gene matches. Germline values: CDR1 SQVTM, CDR2 ANQGSEA. The CDR3 has 12 residues. This CDR3 is CSDTTSHNEQFF. The CDR3 DNA is TGCAGCGATACGACTAGCCACAATGAGCAGTTCTTC.

The chain joins TRBV5-1 to TRBJ1-2; D gene uncertain. The CDR3 contains 14 residues. V lost 3 bases to trimming and J lost 3 bases, with 12 bases between them. Germline CDR1 reads SGHRS; CDR2 reads YFSETQ. The chain's CDR3 is CASSSEAIDYGYTF. CDR3 sequence (DNA): TGCGCCAGCAGCTCGGAAGCTATCGACTATGGCTACACCTTC.